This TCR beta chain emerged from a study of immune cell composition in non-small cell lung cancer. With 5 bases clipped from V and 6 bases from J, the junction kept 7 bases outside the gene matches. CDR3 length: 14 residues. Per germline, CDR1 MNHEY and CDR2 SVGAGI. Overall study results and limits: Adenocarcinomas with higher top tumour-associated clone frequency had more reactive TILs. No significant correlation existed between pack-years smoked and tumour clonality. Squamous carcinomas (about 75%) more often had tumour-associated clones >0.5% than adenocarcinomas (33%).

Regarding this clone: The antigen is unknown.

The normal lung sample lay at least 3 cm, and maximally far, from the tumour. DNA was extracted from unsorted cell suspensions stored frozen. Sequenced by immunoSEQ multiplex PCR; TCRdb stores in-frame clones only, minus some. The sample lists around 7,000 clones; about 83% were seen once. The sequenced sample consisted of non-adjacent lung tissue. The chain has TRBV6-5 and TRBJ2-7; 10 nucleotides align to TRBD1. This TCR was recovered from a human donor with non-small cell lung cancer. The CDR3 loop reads CASSTPGTGVEQYF. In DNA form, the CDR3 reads TGTGCCAGCAGTACACCCGGGACAGGGGTCGAGCAGTACTTC.